The 28 T cell receptor beta chains below come from one sample, sequenced in a study of T cell repertoires in cytomegalovirus infection. TCRdb called the reads again in MiXCR, with one record for every CDR3 protein. The top ten hold about 16% of the sample, which has a few hundred thousand distinct CDR3 sequences, over 8% seen once. The material sequenced was PBMCs. These receptor sequences come from a human donor in good health (CMV status not recorded). Some clones in this sample may be carry-over from other donors' samples.

In this sample, this clonotype turned up a few times. V gene TRBV28 combines with J gene TRBJ1-2; D uncertain. Trimming stripped 3 bases from V and 4 bases from J, with 9 bases between. Germline values: CDR1 MDHEN, CDR2 SYDVKM. CDR3 length: 13 residues. This CDR3 reads CASSLGRIYGYTF. The CDR3 DNA is TGTGCCAGCAGTTTGGGCAGAATCTATGGCTACACCTTC.

This clonotype was seen many times. This rearrangement joins TRBV19 to TRBJ1-1, with 9 positions matching TRBD1. Germline V lookup: CDR1 LNHDA, CDR2 SQIVND (reference sequence). This CDR3 has 14 amino acids. V trimming: 6 bases; J trimming: 3 bases; junction bases outside the gene matches: 5. CDR3 bases: TGTGCCAGTAGCACACAGGGGGCGCACACTGAAGCTTTCTTT. Its translation: CASSTQGAHTEAFF. The variable domain in full, with the rest retrieved from reference TRBV19 and TRBJ1-1, is DGGITQSPKYLFRKEGQNVTLSCEQNLNHDAMYWYRQDPGQGLRLIYYSQIVNDFQKGDIAEGYSVSREKKESFPLTVTSAQKNPTAFYLCASSTQGAHTEAFFGQGTRLTVV.

The V call is TRBV3-1, the J call TRBJ2-5, with 7 bases lining up with TRBD1. The CDR3 has 16 amino acids. J lost 1 base, V lost 5 bases, and 10 bases had no gene match. Germline V gives CDR1 LGHDT, CDR2 YNNKEL (reference sequence). The chain's CDR3 is CASSYTGVSGQETQYF. The CDR3 nucleotides are TGTGCCAGCAGCTACACAGGGGTGAGCGGCCAAGAGACCCAGTACTTC.

This clonotype was counted ten times or more. This sequence joins TRBV7-2 and TRBJ2-5; tentatively, D is TRBD1 or TRBD2 (5 bases each). In germline, CDR1 is SGHTA, CDR2 FQGNSA. This CDR3 spans 14 amino acids. Between the trimmed V and J ends, which lost 5 bases and 4 bases, there was a span of 14 bases. The CDR3 spells CASSRGPSGETQYF. For the CDR3, the DNA is TGTGCCAGCAGCCGGGGACCATCGGGAGAGACCCAGTACTTC.

This clonotype was picked up a small number of times. The chain links TRBV7-2 to TRBJ2-2; 11 nucleotides align to TRBD2. Per germline, CDR1 SGHTA and CDR2 FQGNSA. The CDR3 has 18 residues. V lost 1 base to trimming and J lost 5 bases; unmatched junction nucleotides: 9. The CDR3 is CASSLVLGLADLTGELFF. The CDR3, as DNA: TGTGCCAGCAGCTTAGTTTTGGGACTAGCGGACCTGACCGGGGAGCTGTTTTTT.

This clonotype was observed many times. The chain links TRBV19 to TRBJ1-2; TRBD1 aligns across 8 bases. This CDR3 comprises 15 residues. The germline CDR1 and CDR2 sequences are LNHDA and SQIVND (reference sequence). J was trimmed by 8 bases and V by 5 bases; bases with no gene match: 13. The chain's CDR3 is CASSARTTGGEGYTF. CDR3 sequence (DNA): TGTGCCAGTAGTGCAAGGACAACAGGGGGAGAAGGCTACACCTTC.

This clonotype was seen repeatedly, ten times or more. The CDR3 sequence is CASRRGPPGKDTIYF. CDR3 coding DNA: TGTGCCAGCAGACGCGGACCGCCGGGGAAAGACACCATATATTTT. The rearrangement links TRBV12-3 or TRBV12-4 to TRBJ1-3; no definite D call. Trimming shortened V by 6 bases and J by 8 bases, and 20 bases separated the two germline ends. This CDR3 is built from 15 residues.

This clonotype has a count of ten or more. The chain couples TRBV7-2 to TRBJ1-2; maybe TRBD1 (6 bases). Trimming pared 3 bases from V and 6 bases from J, leaving 14 bases between. Germline-derived CDR1 and CDR2 are SGHTA and FQGNSA. The CDR3 has 14 residues. The CDR3 is CASSFPQGRDGYTF. CDR3 DNA sequence: TGTGCCAGCAGCTTTCCGCAGGGGAGGGATGGCTACACCTTC.

This clonotype was observed a few times. The chain combines TRBV20-1 with TRBJ2-7, with D tentatively TRBD2 (7 bases). The germline V gene encodes CDR1 DFQATT and CDR2 SNEGSKA (reference sequence). The ends were cut back, 4 bases at V and 4 bases at J, with 17 bases in the middle. The CDR3 sequence is 14 residues long. In nucleotides, the CDR3 is TGCAGTGCTATTCGTGGGGGGGCCTCATACGAGCAGTACTTC. Its translation: CSAIRGGASYEQYF.

This clonotype came up many times. This rearrangement joins TRBV7-6 to TRBJ2-2; 9 bases line up with TRBD1. Trimming cost V 0 bases and J 5 bases; bases outside gene matches: 4. This CDR3 region has 16 residues. Germline CDR1 is SGHVS and CDR2 is FNYEAQ. CDR3 loop: CASSLAADRGTGELFF. The CDR3 DNA is TGTGCCAGCAGCTTAGCTGCGGACAGGGGTACCGGGGAGCTGTTTTTT.

This clonotype was observed at least ten times. The rearrangement uses TRBV4-3 and TRBJ2-3, with 9 bases aligning to TRBD2. The trim removed 0 bases at V and 4 bases at J, leaving 5 bases unmatched. Germline-derived CDR1 and CDR2 are LGHNA and YSLEER. The CDR3 runs to 16 residues. The CDR3 DNA follows: TGCGCCAGCAGCCAAGAAACTAGCGGGTCGGCAGATACGCAGTATTTT. Protein product: CASSQETSGSADTQYF.

This clonotype was seen at least ten times. V usage is TRBV7-2 and J usage is TRBJ2-2, with 11 bases lining up with TRBD2. The CDR3 is 16 residues long. J lost 5 bases, V lost 5 bases, and 7 bases had no gene match. Looked up from germline, CDR1 is SGHTA and CDR2 is FQGNSA. DNA for the CDR3: TGTGCCAGCAGCGGCCCAGCTAGCGGGGGGACCGGGGAGCTGTTTTTT. Amino acid sequence: CASSGPASGGTGELFF.

This clonotype was counted many times. The V gene is TRBV12-3 or TRBV12-4, the J gene TRBJ1-1; possible D gene TRBD1, 6 bases. The CDR3 spans 12 residues. V was shortened by 7 bases and J by 6 bases, with 12 bases between the two germline ends. This chain's CDR3 is CASTPGGPEAFF. The CDR3 region has the DNA TGTGCCAGCACCCCCGGGGGGCCTGAAGCTTTCTTT.

This clonotype appeared many times. This chain uses TRBV7-2 with TRBJ2-3; the D gene is possibly TRBD2 (5 bases). The ends were cut back, 6 bases at V and 6 bases at J, with 19 bases in the middle. The CDR3 runs to 15 residues. CDR1 and CDR2 from the germline V gene are SGHTA and FQGNSA. Here the CDR3 reads CASSSTAQRVDTQYF. CDR3 in DNA: TGTGCCAGCAGTTCGACGGCCCAGAGGGTTGATACGCAGTATTTT.

This clonotype occurred many times. The J gene is TRBJ1-5, the V gene TRBV7-2, with a possible D match to TRBD1 (6 bases). The germline V gene has CDR1 SGHTA and CDR2 FQGNSA. V lost 8 bases, J lost 4 bases, and 24 bases lay in between. CDR3 length equals 17 residues. Here the CDR3 reads CASGSPVGGEGNQPQHF. In nucleotides, the CDR3 is TGTGCCAGCGGCTCACCAGTGGGGGGCGAGGGTAATCAGCCCCAGCATTTT.

As concerns this clonotype: A read error may account for a junction end that differs from germline. The rearrangement links TRBV7-7 to TRBJ2-3, with 16 bases matching TRBD2. Germline V gives CDR1 SSHAT, CDR2 FNYEAQ (reference sequence). The CDR3 covers 18 residues. The CDR3 sequence is CASSPGTSGRGPSDTQYF. For the CDR3, the DNA is TGTGCTAGCAGCCCCGGGACTAGCGGGAGGGGACCATCAGATACGCAGTATTTT.

In this sample, this clonotype turned up many times. The chain combines TRBV7-4 with TRBJ1-1, with 8 bases fitting TRBD1. Germline CDR1 reads SGHVT; CDR2 reads SQSDAQ. J was trimmed by 1 base and V by 4 bases; bases with no gene match: 5. CDR3 length equals 15 residues. The CDR3 region is CASSSPGGWNTEAFF. In DNA, the CDR3 is TGTGCCAGCAGCTCCCCAGGGGGCTGGAACACTGAAGCTTTCTTT.

This clonotype has a handful of counts. This rearrangement joins TRBV7-3 to TRBJ2-7; tentatively, D is TRBD1 (5 bases). The CDR3 runs to 13 residues. The V gene's germline CDR1 is SGHTA and CDR2 FQGTGA. V gave up 5 bases and J gave up 7 bases, with 15 bases separating them. The CDR3: CASSRVGRSEQYF. The CDR3 nucleotides are TGTGCCAGCAGCCGCGTGGGGCGTAGTGAGCAGTACTTC.

The chain joins TRBV7-9 to TRBJ1-2; D ambiguous. V shed 5 bases and J shed 7 bases, with 17 bases lying between them. Germline CDR1 reads SEHNR; CDR2 reads FQNEAQ (reference sequence). The CDR3 runs 14 residues. Here the CDR3 reads CASSPGRAEGGYTF. In DNA form, the CDR3 reads TGTGCCAGCAGCCCGGGGAGGGCAGAGGGTGGCTACACCTTC.

This clonotype was recorded a few times. The chain uses TRBV29-1 and TRBJ1-2, with TRBD1 identical over 8 bases. V shed 8 bases and J 8 bases; nucleotides not matched to a gene: 22. Germline lookup yields CDR1 SQVTM and CDR2 ANQGSEA. CDR3 size: 16 residues. Here the CDR3 reads CSTAPGQGGWTKGYTF. DNA of the CDR3: TGCAGCACCGCCCCAGGACAGGGAGGTTGGACTAAGGGCTACACCTTC.

This clonotype was counted ten times or more. The chain is built from TRBV19 and TRBJ1-5, with 10 bases matching TRBD1. Germline CDR1 is LNHDA and CDR2 is SQIVND (reference sequence). The CDR3 has 13 amino acids. After removal of 10 bases from V and 4 bases from J, the junction contained 4 bases not matched to a gene. The CDR3 DNA reads TGTGCCACCCGGACAGGGGGAAATCAGCCCCAGCATTTT. This translates into CATRTGGNQPQHF.

This clonotype has a handful of counts. The rearrangement uses TRBV20-1 and TRBJ2-2, with 16 positions matching TRBD2. The CDR3 covers 19 residues. Looked up from germline, CDR1 is DFQATT and CDR2 is SNEGSKA (reference sequence). Trimming took 0 bases from V and 4 from J; bases not matched to a gene: 8. The CDR3, as DNA: TGCAGTGCTAGAGATTATGGGACTAGCGGGAGGGCCGCCACCGGGGAGCTGTTTTTT. Amino acids: CSARDYGTSGRAATGELFF.

This clonotype was detected many times. The CDR3 loop reads CASSGGTGAYNEQFF. CDR3 DNA sequence: TGCGCCAGCAGCGGGGGGACAGGTGCCTACAATGAGCAGTTCTTC. The rearrangement uses TRBV5-1 and TRBJ2-1, with 8 bases identical to TRBD1. Germline V gene data show CDR1 as SGHRS and CDR2 as YFSETQ. This CDR3 comprises 15 residues. Losses at the gene ends were 4 bases for V and 2 bases for J; bases not matched to a gene: 5.

This clonotype was picked up a small number of times. The chain combines TRBV19 with TRBJ1-2, with a tentative D call TRBD1 (5 bases). CDR3 length: 13 amino acids. Between the trimmed V and J ends, which lost 5 bases and 4 bases, there was a span of 11 bases. Per germline, CDR1 LNHDA and CDR2 SQIVND (reference sequence). CDR3 region: CASSPQDTYGYTF. As DNA, the CDR3 is TGTGCCAGTAGTCCACAGGATACCTATGGCTACACCTTC.

To note about this clonotype: This may be a read error, as it is one base from a much larger clone. The chain joins TRBV7-3 to TRBJ2-1; unclear D gene. The CDR3 totals 12 residues. V lost 3 bases to trimming and J lost 9 bases, with 9 bases between them. Germline V gene sequence: CDR1 SGHTA, CDR2 FQGTGA. The CDR3 reads CASSFSSVEQFF. The CDR3 coding sequence is TGTGCCAGCAGCTTCTCAAGTGTTGAGCAGTTCTTC.

The genes are TRBV5-1 and TRBJ1-2; D gene ambiguous. Trimming removed 0 bases at V and 2 bases at J, with 11 bases between. CDR1 and CDR2 from the germline V gene are SGHRS and YFSETQ. The CDR3 runs 15 residues. CDR3 loop: CASSLVGDRNYGYTF. The CDR3 DNA reads as TGCGCCAGCAGCTTGGTTGGGGATCGAAACTATGGCTACACCTTC. The full variable domain, completed using reference TRBV5-1 and TRBJ1-2, is KAGVTQTPRYLIKTRGQQVTLSCSPISGHRSVSWYQQTPGQGLQFLFEYFSETQRNKGNFPGRFSGRQFSNSRSEMNVSTLELGDSALYLCASSLVGDRNYGYTFGSGTRLTVV.

This clonotype was picked up many times. The V and J genes are TRBV7-8 and TRBJ2-1; 7 nucleotides agree with TRBD2. V was pared by 5 bases and J by 7 bases, with 11 bases of the junction left unmatched. This CDR3 is built from 15 residues. Germline V lookup: CDR1 SGHVS, CDR2 FQNEAQ. The CDR3: CASSPGEGSRNEQFF. CDR3 sequence (DNA): TGTGCCAGCAGCCCCGGGGAGGGGAGCCGAAATGAGCAGTTCTTC.

V usage is TRBV5-1 and J usage is TRBJ1-5, with 9 nucleotides matching TRBD1. The ends lost 0 bases at V and 5 bases at J; junction bases unmatched: 3. Germline-derived CDR1 and CDR2 are SGHRS and YFSETQ. There are 15 residues in the CDR3. As DNA, the CDR3 is TGCGCCAGCAGCTTGGGAACAGGGGGCCATCAGCCCCAGCATTTT. The encoded protein is CASSLGTGGHQPQHF.